Following are 18 T cell receptor beta chains from one sample sequenced in a study of T-cell reconstitution after alpha-beta-depleted transplantation in children. TCRbeta library construction was performed incorporating unique molecular identifiers. TCRdb reprocessed the PCR reads with MiXCR, giving one entry per CDR3 protein. The data contain some 120,000 distinct CDR3 sequences, under 25% of them singletons. The sample in question was PBMCs, mostly from graft donor cells, obtained 180 days after TCRalphabeta/CD19-depleted stem cell transplant. The receptors originated from a male patient between 2 and 9 years old who had a stem cell transplant for chronic granulomatous disease, so the T cells may come from the graft donor.

The table lists this clonotype with many counts. The rearrangement joins TRBV20-1 to TRBJ2-7, with D possibly matching TRBD1 (5 bases). The ends were cut back, 3 bases at V and 0 bases at J, with 15 bases in the middle. The germline V gene has CDR1 DFQATT and CDR2 SNEGSKA (reference sequence). This CDR3 region has 15 residues. The CDR3 is CSASVSGKSSYEQYF. The CDR3 DNA follows: TGCAGTGCTAGCGTATCAGGGAAGAGCTCCTACGAGCAGTACTTC.

This sequence joins TRBV20-1 and TRBJ2-7; 7 bases align to TRBD2. Germline assignment: CDR1 DFQATT and CDR2 SNEGSKA (reference sequence). The V and J ends lost 3 bases and 2 bases, in that order; junction bases with no gene match: 7. The length of the CDR3 is 14 residues. The CDR3 nucleotides are TGCAGTGCTAGGGGCGGGGGTACAACCTACGAGCAGTACTTC. Protein: CSARGGGTTYEQYF.

This chain uses TRBV7-8 with TRBJ2-7; D might be TRBD1 (5 bases). There are 13 residues in the CDR3. V dropped 1 base and J dropped 2 bases, with 6 bases sitting between them. Germline-derived CDR1 and CDR2 are SGHVS and FQNEAQ. The CDR3 sequence is CASSLDRTYEQYF. The CDR3 region has the DNA TGTGCCAGCAGCTTAGACAGGACCTACGAGCAGTACTTC.

The rearrangement joins TRBV9 to TRBJ1-1; TRBD1 might be the D (5 bases). V dropped 3 bases and J dropped 0 bases, with 12 bases sitting between them. This CDR3 has 15 amino acids. Germline CDR1 is SGDLS and CDR2 is YYNGEE. CDR3 sequence reads: CASSGSGTLNTEAFF. The CDR3 DNA reads TGTGCCAGCAGCGGTAGTGGGACGTTGAACACTGAAGCTTTCTTT.

This clonotype was recorded at least ten times. The chain employs TRBV20-1 and TRBJ2-3; the match to TRBD1 covers 8 bases. The CDR3 contains 16 residues. CDR1 and CDR2 (germline): DFQATT, SNEGSKA (reference sequence). V was clipped by 1 base and J by 4 bases; unmatched bases: 10. DNA for the CDR3: TGCAGTGCTAGAGCGGCCGGGACAGGAGGTCCAGATACGCAGTATTTT. The encoded protein is CSARAAGTGGPDTQYF.

V and J are TRBV7-3 and TRBJ1-1; D is undetermined. Germline V gene data show CDR1 as SGHTA and CDR2 as FQGTGA. V lost 5 bases and J 3 bases, leaving 13 bases between the germline ends. This CDR3 comprises 14 residues. The DNA of the CDR3 is TGTGCCAGCAGCCCTTCGGGGTTGGACACTGAAGCTTTCTTT. Its translation is CASSPSGLDTEAFF. Together with reference TRBV7-3 and TRBJ1-1, the CDR3 gives the full variable domain: GAGVSQTPSNKVTEKGKYVELRCDPISGHTALYWYRQSLGQGPEFLIYFQGTGAADDSGLPNDRFFAVRPEGSVSTLKIQRTERGDSAVYLCASSPSGLDTEAFFGQGTRLTVV.

This clonotype was detected many times. The chain links TRBV4-3 to TRBJ2-2; TRBD2 is a possible D gene (6 bases). V was trimmed by 4 bases and J by 6 bases, leaving 15 bases between them. Germline lookup yields CDR1 LGHNA and CDR2 YSLEER. The CDR3 sequence is 15 residues long. The CDR3 nucleotides read TGCGCCAGCAGCCGTCAATCACTAGCATCCGGGGAGCTGTTTTTT. Protein product: CASSRQSLASGELFF.

This clonotype was observed many times. The chain recombines TRBV21-1 with TRBJ2-3; the D call of TRBD2 is as the table states it, not checked on the DNA. TRBV21-1 is designated a pseudogene. CDR3 length equals 16 residues. The CDR3 DNA reads as TGTGCCAGCAGCATACGGACTAGCGGGAGTTCAGATACGCAGTATTTT. Protein product: CASSIRTSGSSDTQYF.

The V gene is TRBV24-1, the J gene TRBJ2-1; either TRBD1 or TRBD2 may fit D (6 bases each). This CDR3 comprises 15 residues. Germline CDR1 reads KGHDR; CDR2 reads SFDVKD. V lost 4 bases to trimming and J lost 6 bases, with 15 bases between them. The CDR3 loop reads CATSDQGGPSNEQFF. The DNA of the CDR3 is TGTGCCACCAGTGACCAAGGGGGGCCCAGCAATGAGCAGTTCTTC.

DNA for the CDR3: TGTGCCAGCAGCTTGACTAGCGGGTCACAAGAGACCCAGTACTTC. Its protein product is CASSLTSGSQETQYF. The genes are TRBV7-2 and TRBJ2-5; 10 nucleotides agree with TRBD2. The CDR3 covers 15 residues. Germline CDR1 and CDR2: SGHTA and FQGNSA. V shed 3 bases and J 2 bases; nucleotides not matched to a gene: 3.

This clonotype occurred a few times. V gene TRBV29-1 combines with J gene TRBJ2-7, with 8 nucleotides matching TRBD1. The CDR3 length is 13 residues. J gave up 4 bases and V 6 bases, and 8 bases lay outside the gene matches. The germline V gene encodes CDR1 SQVTM and CDR2 ANQGSEA. In DNA, the CDR3 is TGCAGCGTCACCGGGACAGGCCTATACGAGCAGTACTTC. This encodes CSVTGTGLYEQYF.

The V gene is TRBV3-1, the J gene TRBJ2-1; 10 bases are a match to TRBD2. CDR1 LGHDT and CDR2 YNNKEL come from the germline V gene (reference sequence). The CDR3 contains 17 residues. Losses at the gene ends were 2 bases for V and 0 bases for J; bases not matched to a gene: 4. Here the CDR3 reads CASSQLAGALSYNEQFF. CDR3 bases: TGTGCCAGCAGCCAACTAGCGGGAGCTCTCTCCTACAATGAGCAGTTCTTC.

This clonotype was detected only a few times. This chain uses TRBV29-1 with TRBJ1-2, with D possibly being TRBD1 (6 bases). The CDR3 is 15 amino acids. The germline CDR1 and CDR2 sequences are SQVTM and ANQGSEA. Trimming stripped 0 bases from V and 4 bases from J, with 15 bases between. CDR3 sequence: CSVEDRGGRGYGYTF. CDR3 DNA: TGCAGCGTTGAAGACAGAGGGGGGCGGGGCTATGGCTACACCTTC. The full variable domain, completed using reference TRBV29-1 and TRBJ1-2, is SAVISQKPSRDICQRGTSLTIQCQVDSQVTMMFWYRQQPGQSLTLIATANQGSEATYESGFVIDKFPISRPNLTFSTLTVSNMSPEDSSIYLCSVEDRGGRGYGYTFGSGTRLTVV.

The J gene is TRBJ2-2, the V gene TRBV20-1; D may be TRBD2 (6 bases). The V end lost 6 bases, the J end lost 4 bases, and 18 bases lay between the germline ends. There are 15 residues in the CDR3. Germline values: CDR1 DFQATT, CDR2 SNEGSKA (reference sequence). The CDR3 is CSARRDSIPTGELFF. The CDR3, as DNA: TGCAGTGCCCGTCGGGACTCCATTCCCACCGGGGAGCTGTTTTTT.

This clonotype has a count of ten or more. V gene TRBV29-1 combines with J gene TRBJ2-5; TRBD2 matches 12 bases. Germline V gene data show CDR1 as SQVTM and CDR2 as ANQGSEA. Germline trimming cut 1 base from V and 14 bases from J; bases unmatched to any gene: 14. This CDR3 has 15 residues. CDR3 bases: TGCAGCGTTGAAGTTATGAGACTAGCGGGGGCCCCTGCCTACTTC. Translating it yields CSVEVMRLAGAPAYF.

V and J are TRBV5-1 and TRBJ2-6; D not resolved. The CDR3 is made up of 14 amino acids. Trimming took off 0 bases at V and 8 bases at J, with 9 bases between the two ends. Per germline, CDR1 SGHRS and CDR2 YFSETQ. CDR3 sequence reads: CASSLAMGPNVLTF. The CDR3 region has the DNA TGCGCCAGCAGCTTGGCCATGGGTCCCAACGTCCTGACTTTC.

This clonotype occurred many times. The chain combines TRBV15 with TRBJ2-1; the D is unclear. CDR1 is LNHNV, CDR2 YYDKDF, per germline (reference sequence). Trimming took 3 bases from V and 6 from J, leaving 12 bases between them. This CDR3 has 14 amino acids. In nucleotides, the CDR3 is TGTGCCACCAGCAGCGGACGGGCACTCAATGAGCAGTTCTTC. The encoded protein is CATSSGRALNEQFF.

V usage is TRBV5-1 and J usage is TRBJ1-2; a possible D gene is TRBD1 (5 bases). This CDR3 has 13 amino acids. Trimming shortened V by 3 bases and J by 2 bases, and 8 bases separated the two germline ends. From germline, CDR1 is SGHRS and CDR2 YFSETQ. DNA for the CDR3: TGCGCCAGCAGCTCCGGGGGGAACTATGGCTACACCTTC. It codes for CASSSGGNYGYTF. Looking up the rest from reference TRBV5-1 and TRBJ1-2 gives the full variable domain: KAGVTQTPRYLIKTRGQQVTLSCSPISGHRSVSWYQQTPGQGLQFLFEYFSETQRNKGNFPGRFSGRQFSNSRSEMNVSTLELGDSALYLCASSSGGNYGYTFGSGTRLTVV.